This record looks at one TCR beta chain sequence and its context. Its antigen is still unknown. TCRdb's copy holds only in-frame clones and misses some; the assay was immunoSEQ multiplex PCR. The sample records tens of thousands of clones, around nine tenths being singletons. This sample is drawn from a study of OX40 agonist ivuxolimab in advanced cancers. Study-level information: Ivuxolimab, which patients received intravenously every 2 weeks, was dosed at 0.01 to 10 mg/kg. Treatment received earlier with anti-PD-1, anti-PD-L1 or anti-CTLA-4 agents was allowed, and more than 30% had some. Study-level findings and limits: Relative to CD4+, CD8+ T cells held more expanded clones on average.

V was pared by 5 bases and J by 0 bases, with 7 bases of the junction left unmatched. The CDR3 totals 16 residues. Looked up from germline, CDR1 is SEHNR and CDR2 is FQNEAQ (reference sequence). This rearrangement joins TRBV7-9 to TRBJ2-3; 8 positions match TRBD2. This receptor was taken from an adult with an advanced solid tumor such as melanoma, head and neck, liver or kidney cancer. Here the sequenced sample was CD4+ or CD8+ T cells sorted from blood, taken in a trial of the OX40 agonist ivuxolimab. CDR3 coding DNA: TGTGCCAGCAGCCCTCCGACTAGCGAGAGCACAGATACGCAGTATTTT. This codes for CASSPPTSESTDTQYF. The variable domain in full, completed from reference TRBV7-9 and TRBJ2-3, reads DTGVSQNPRHKITKRGQNVTFRCDPISEHNRLYWYRQTLGQGPEFLTYFQNEAQLEKSRLLSDRFSAERPKGSFSTLEIQRTEQGDSAMYLCASSPPTSESTDTQYFGPGTRLTVL.